This T cell receptor (beta chain) was captured in a study of blood T cell repertoires in COVID-19 (TCRdb year 2020). Looking at the study overall: Samples from collaborators originated in the United States, Italy and Spain and spanned both the acute and convalescent phases of COVID-19. Samples were obtained from the ongoing ImmuneRACE study (first 160 participants) and from 1,200 or so subjects provided by 6 global collaborators. The sample metadata nearly always contained a de-identified subject ID, COVID-19 status, age in years and sex. Where available, HLA class I and class II types were obtained from metadata supplied by the sample provider rather than from assay-based typing. The material from the prospective study consisted of cDNA or gDNA derived from T cells, B-cell-depleted T cells, or PBMCs. The dataset comprised deeply sampled blood TCRbeta repertoires from subjects exposed to, actively infected with, or recovered from COVID-19. The repertoires were released in a freely available public database meant as a resource for research on the immune response to SARS-CoV-2. What the study reported, not specific to this receptor: The quantity of clinical and demographic metadata differed by source and by participant and was supplied without curation.

Comments on this clone: The antigen this receptor binds is unknown. No base qualities exist here, and no much larger clone lies one base off it.

Collaborating institutions collected whole blood in K2EDTA tubes following their own protocols. For TCRbeta analysis, collaborator samples were shipped as frozen whole blood, as isolated PBMCs, or as DNA extracted from either sample type. Cut back by 7 bases and 1 base, the V and J ends lie 15 bases apart. The CDR3 spans 14 residues, from the cysteine through the phenylalanine. The sequence is cut down to CDR3 DNA, 42 bases in frame from base 1. CDR1 and CDR2 are drawn from the germline V gene: SQVTM, ANQGSEA. TCRbeta CDR3 regions were amplified from genomic DNA using the immunoSEQ Assay, a bias-controlled multiplex PCR. As for the authors' bioinformatics: Within the assay, amplification of reference gene primers was used to estimate how many nucleated cells each sample contained. To quantify the absolute abundance of each unique TCRbeta CDR3 rearrangement, sequence reads were collapsed and filtered. For each sample, productive Simpson clonality was calculated by taking the square root of Simpson's diversity index across productive rearrangements. Here the immuneACCESS table is served through TCRdb, limited to in-frame sequences with V and J called. Missing clones are a known gap in these copies; in checked studies unresolved V genes cover under half, and the rest lacks a known reason. The DNA was the basis for D and trimming; V, J and clone size are from that table. This sample comprises around 69,000 clones, 70% to 90% of them detected only once. About 23% of the sample is in the top ten clones.

The clonotype originates from a man aged 50 or older with acute or convalescent COVID-19. Recombination joined TRBV29-1 with TRBJ2-3, with no confident D gene call. Sequenced input: peripheral blood. The CDR3 region reads CSAGSFLRTDTQYF. The DNA sequence is given as TGCAGCGCTGGTAGTTTTCTTCGCACAGATACGCAGTATTTT.